The 24 T cell receptor beta chains presented below share a single source sample, sequenced in a study of T-cell memory formation after mild COVID-19. TCRdb fed the 5' RACE reads into MiXCR, producing one record per CDR3 protein. The table records about 340,000 distinct CDR3 sequences, around 15% of them present only once. The sample taken for sequencing was PBMCs or a T cell subset sorted from them (not recorded which). Receptors were obtained from a man aged 18 to 30 who had mild COVID-19 (a few samples of this study predate the infection). Cell type and time point are not known.

This clonotype was picked up many times. The chain couples TRBV12-3 or TRBV12-4 to TRBJ1-3; no clear D gene. CDR3 length equals 12 residues. The V gene lost 5 bases and the J gene lost 0 bases, with 2 bases spanning the gap. The CDR3 coding sequence is TGTGCCAGCAGTATCTCTGGAAACACCATATATTTT. This encodes CASSISGNTIYF.

The chain links TRBV12-3 or TRBV12-4 to TRBJ2-4; 8 bases align to TRBD1. The CDR3 sequence is 13 residues long. Trimming at V came to 3 bases and at J to 6 bases, leaving 1 base not matched to a gene. The CDR3 region has the DNA TGTGCCAGCAGTTTCGGACAGGGAAACATTCAGTACTTC. Its protein product is CASSFGQGNIQYF.

This chain uses TRBV18 with TRBJ2-1; D might be TRBD1 (6 bases). Germline V gene lookup returns CDR1 KGHSH and CDR2 LQKENI. V was clipped by 3 bases and J by 4 bases, with 13 bases between them. This CDR3 spans 15 amino acids. CDR3 region: CASSPTDSRYNEQFF. CDR3 in DNA: TGTGCCAGCTCACCCACGGACAGCCGGTACAATGAGCAGTTCTTC. Together with reference TRBV18 and TRBJ2-1, the CDR3 gives the full variable domain: NAGVMQNPRHLVRRRGQEARLRCSPMKGHSHVYWYRQLPEEGLKFMVYLQKENIIDESGMPKERFSAEFPKEGPSILRIQQVVRGDSAAYFCASSPTDSRYNEQFFGPGTRLTVL.

This clonotype was picked up many times. The chain uses TRBV6-6 and TRBJ2-7; TRBD1 is a possible D gene (6 bases). From germline, CDR1 is MNHNY and CDR2 SVGAGI (reference sequence). CDR3 length: 16 amino acids. Trimming removed 5 bases at V and 1 base at J, with 18 bases between. The CDR3 sequence: CASSPRQARESYEQYF. DNA of the CDR3: TGTGCCAGCAGTCCGCGACAGGCCCGCGAGTCCTACGAGCAGTACTTC.

The chain is built from TRBV4-2 and TRBJ1-3; the match to TRBD1 covers 7 bases. The CDR3 consists of 15 residues. CDR1 is LGHNA, CDR2 YNFKEQ, per germline. J lost 6 bases, V lost 0 bases, and 5 bases had no gene match. CDR3 DNA: TGTGCCAGCAGCCAAGAAGGGACAGACGAAAACACCATATATTTT. Amino acids: CASSQEGTDENTIYF.

The chain links TRBV7-6 to TRBJ2-7; the D gene is possibly TRBD2 (6 bases). Between the trimmed V and J ends, which lost 0 bases and 7 bases, there was a span of 16 bases. CDR1 and CDR2 from the germline V gene are SGHVS and FNYEAQ. The CDR3 covers 15 residues. The DNA for the CDR3 is TGTGCCAGCAGCTTAGCCGGGTCTCTGGCGGGGGAGCAGTACTTC. Its protein product is CASSLAGSLAGEQYF. Variable domain in full (rest from reference TRBV7-6 and TRBJ2-7): GAGVSQSPRYKVTKRGQDVALRCDPISGHVSLYWYRQALGQGPEFLTYFNYEAQQDKSGLPNDRFSAERPEGSISTLTIQRTEQRDSAMYRCASSLAGSLAGEQYFGPGTRLTVT.

The V and J genes are TRBV10-3 and TRBJ2-7; the match to TRBD1 covers 8 bases. With 3 bases clipped from V and 5 bases from J, the junction kept 6 bases outside the gene matches. The CDR3 totals 14 residues. Germline CDR1 ENHRY, CDR2 SYGVKD. The CDR3 reads CAISDRPGGDEQYV. In DNA, the CDR3 is TGTGCCATCAGTGACAGGCCAGGGGGCGACGAGCAGTACGTC.

The chain links TRBV6-6 to TRBJ1-2; TRBD1 might be the D (5 bases). The CDR3 runs 12 residues. V was cut by 9 bases and J by 3 bases, with 11 bases left in between. From germline, CDR1 is MNHNY and CDR2 SVGAGI (reference sequence). The CDR3 is CASEGPDYGYTF. The CDR3 region has the DNA TGTGCCAGTGAGGGACCGGACTATGGCTACACCTTC.

The chain has TRBV25-1 and TRBJ2-3, with 13 bases matching TRBD2. The CDR3 extends over 13 amino acids. Germline V CDR1 and CDR2: MGHDK, SYGVNS. V trimming: 6 bases; J trimming: 6 bases; junction bases outside the gene matches: 0. Written as DNA, the CDR3 is TGTGCCAGCAGACTAGCGGGGGGGGATACGCAGTATTTT. Protein: CASRLAGGDTQYF.

This chain joins TRBV10-1 and TRBJ2-5; D uncertain. The V gene's germline CDR1 is WNHNN and CDR2 SYGVQD (reference sequence). This CDR3 contains 13 residues. The V and J ends lost 3 bases and 5 bases respectively, with 10 bases between them. CDR3 DNA: TGCGCCAGCAGTGATGAACAATCGGAGACCCAGTACTTC. This gives the protein CASSDEQSETQYF.

This clonotype was seen more than once but under ten times. V usage is TRBV4-3 and J usage is TRBJ1-4; 10 bases match TRBD1. Germline CDR1 reads LGHNA; CDR2 reads YSLEER. Trimming cost V 5 bases and J 6 bases; bases outside gene matches: 6. There are 15 residues in the CDR3. The CDR3 nucleotides are TGCGCCAGCAGCGCCCAGGGGACAGGGGATGAAAAACTGTTTTTT. This translates into CASSAQGTGDEKLFF.

V is TRBV5-6 and J is TRBJ2-7, with D possibly matching TRBD1 (6 bases). The CDR3 runs 13 residues. Trimming stripped 2 bases from V and 7 bases from J, with 13 bases between. Germline CDR1 reads SGHDT; CDR2 reads YYEEEE. In DNA, the CDR3 is TGTGCCAGCAGCTTTCTGGGGGCGGGTGAGCAGTACTTC. It codes for CASSFLGAGEQYF.

This clonotype was counted a few times. V usage is TRBV6-5 and J usage is TRBJ2-7; weak D call: TRBD2 (5 bases). The CDR3 sequence is 15 residues long. With 0 bases removed from V and 2 bases from J, the gap between germline ends came to 11 bases. Germline CDR1 reads MNHEY; CDR2 reads SVGAGI. CDR3 DNA sequence: TGTGCCAGCAGTTACTCCGGGGTGGGGACCTACGAGCAGTACGTC. As protein: CASSYSGVGTYEQYV.

This clonotype was seen only a few times. The chain employs TRBV7-8 and TRBJ2-1; possibly TRBD1 for D (5 bases). V gave up 0 bases and J gave up 5 bases, with 14 bases separating them. CDR1 and CDR2 from the germline V gene are SGHVS and FQNEAQ. The CDR3 runs 16 residues. CDR3 protein: CASSLARVLTNNEQFF. The CDR3, as DNA: TGTGCCAGCAGCTTAGCCAGGGTCCTAACTAACAATGAGCAGTTCTTC.

This clonotype was picked up a small number of times. The chain recombines TRBV20-1 with TRBJ2-6; D ambiguous. CDR3 size: 15 residues. V was clipped by 0 bases and J by 0 bases, with 6 bases between them. In germline, CDR1 is DFQATT, CDR2 SNEGSKA (reference sequence). The CDR3 spells CSAREFTSGANVLTF. The CDR3 coding sequence is TGCAGTGCTAGAGAATTCACCTCTGGGGCCAACGTCCTGACTTTC.

A few counts support this clonotype. V gene TRBV27 combines with J gene TRBJ1-6; 11 nucleotides line up with TRBD1. Germline V gene lookup returns CDR1 MNHEY and CDR2 SMNVEV (reference sequence). CDR3 length: 15 residues. After removal of 5 bases from V and 7 bases from J, the junction contained 4 bases not matched to a gene. CDR3 residues: CASSTRTGGNSPLHF. Written as DNA, the CDR3 is TGTGCCAGCAGTACCAGGACAGGGGGCAATTCACCCCTCCACTTT.

The V and J genes are TRBV4-3 and TRBJ2-3; the match to TRBD1 covers 11 bases. The V segment lost 4 bases and the J segment 14 bases; nucleotides outside the gene matches: 8. This CDR3 contains 13 residues. Germline values: CDR1 LGHNA, CDR2 YSLEER. CDR3 residues: CASSRTGTGGAYF. CDR3 DNA sequence: TGCGCCAGCAGCCGTACCGGGACAGGGGGTGCGTATTTT.

This clonotype turned up a few times. In nucleotides, the CDR3 is TGTGCCAGTAGTATTTACCCTAGCGGGGGCCCGGTTCTCGAGCAGTACTTC. Its protein product is CASSIYPSGGPVLEQYF. The gene calls are TRBV19 and TRBJ2-7, with 10 bases aligning to TRBD2. This CDR3 is 17 amino acids long. The trim removed 3 bases at V and 6 bases at J, leaving 14 bases unmatched. The germline gives CDR1 LNHDA, CDR2 SQIVND (reference sequence).

This clonotype was counted a single time. The chain carries TRBV20-1 and TRBJ1-1, with 7 bases fitting TRBD1. Germline V lookup: CDR1 DFQATT, CDR2 SNEGSKA (reference sequence). The CDR3 length is 15 residues. After removal of 0 bases from V and 5 bases from J, the junction contained 9 bases not matched to a gene. CDR3 protein: CSARDRRQGRTEAFF. CDR3 DNA: TGCAGTGCTAGAGATCGACGACAGGGACGGACTGAAGCTTTCTTT.

J is TRBJ1-5 and V is TRBV12-3 or TRBV12-4; D ambiguous. The CDR3 runs 14 residues. The V end lost 5 bases, the J end lost 0 bases, and 8 bases lay between the germline ends. The CDR3 spells CASSPLFSNQPQHF. The CDR3 nucleotides are TGTGCCAGCAGTCCCCTCTTTAGCAATCAGCCCCAGCATTTT.

The chain joins TRBV4-1 to TRBJ1-1, with TRBD1 as a possible D gene (6 bases). The V end was cut by 0 bases, the J end by 5 bases, with 13 bases between. The length of the CDR3 is 15 residues. The germline gives CDR1 MGHRA, CDR2 YSYEKL. Here the CDR3 reads CASSQDIRGETEAFF. The CDR3 coding sequence is TGCGCCAGCAGCCAAGATATCAGGGGCGAGACTGAAGCTTTCTTT.

V usage is TRBV9 and J usage is TRBJ2-1, with D unresolved. CDR1 is SGDLS, CDR2 YYNGEE, per germline. V was cut by 0 bases and J by 0 bases, with 10 bases left in between. The CDR3 consists of 16 residues. The CDR3 sequence: CASSVARGTSYNEQFF. The CDR3 nucleotides read TGTGCCAGCAGCGTAGCTCGAGGTACCTCCTACAATGAGCAGTTCTTC.

The rearrangement joins TRBV7-8 to TRBJ1-4, with D perhaps TRBD1 (5 bases). Germline V gene lookup returns CDR1 SGHVS and CDR2 FQNEAQ. V lost 8 bases to trimming and J lost 7 bases, with 17 bases between them. The CDR3 totals 14 residues. CDR3 sequence reads: CASATGGLGEKLFF. Here the CDR3 DNA reads TGTGCCAGCGCGACCGGGGGGTTGGGTGAAAAACTGTTTTTT.

This rearrangement joins TRBV9 to TRBJ1-6; TRBD1 aligns across 7 bases. The CDR3 runs to 14 residues. CDR1 and CDR2 from the germline V gene are SGDLS and YYNGEE. With V trimmed by 5 bases and J by 10 bases, 9 bases remained unmatched. The CDR3 DNA follows: TGTGCCAGCAGTGATGGACAGGAAAAATCACCCCTCCACTTT. This translates into CASSDGQEKSPLHF.